This T cell receptor (beta chain) was profiled in a study of OX40 agonist ivuxolimab in advanced cancers. Study at large: Ivuxolimab, which patients received intravenously every 2 weeks, was dosed at 0.01 to 10 mg/kg.

Notes on the study in general: The specificity for antigen of the expanded peripheral T cells was not determined. Within 6 weeks, CD4+ and CD8+ blood T cells expanded clonally at 0.1 to 3.0 mg/kg.

The count of this clone is one. Its target is unknown. Profiling relied on immunoSEQ multiplex PCR, and the TCRdb table lists in-frame clones only, not all of them. The sample contains under 80,000 clones, less than 90% of which appear only once. Autoimmune disease history or systemic immunosuppression led to patients being barred. This CDR3 comprises 14 residues. CDR1 and CDR2 from the germline V gene are LGHNA and YSLEER. V lost 7 bases, J lost 5 bases, and 4 bases stayed unmatched. V usage is TRBV4-3 and J usage is TRBJ2-3; 12 bases line up with TRBD2. The TCR was taken from an adult with an advanced solid tumor such as melanoma, head and neck, liver or kidney cancer. The sample here was CD4+ or CD8+ T cells sorted from blood, taken in a trial of the OX40 agonist ivuxolimab. This chain's CDR3 is CASTSGRAGDTQYF. CDR3 in DNA: TGCGCCAGCACTAGCGGGAGGGCCGGAGATACGCAGTATTTT.